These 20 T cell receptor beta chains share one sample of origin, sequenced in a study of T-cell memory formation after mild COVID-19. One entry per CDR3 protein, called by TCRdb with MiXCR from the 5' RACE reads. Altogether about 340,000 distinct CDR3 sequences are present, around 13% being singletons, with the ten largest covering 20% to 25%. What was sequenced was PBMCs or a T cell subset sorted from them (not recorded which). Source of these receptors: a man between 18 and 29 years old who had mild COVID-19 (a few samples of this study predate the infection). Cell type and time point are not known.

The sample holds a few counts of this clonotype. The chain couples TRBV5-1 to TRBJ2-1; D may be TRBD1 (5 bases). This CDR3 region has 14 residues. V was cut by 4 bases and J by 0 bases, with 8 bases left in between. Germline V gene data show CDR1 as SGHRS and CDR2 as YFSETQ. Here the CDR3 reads CASSGAYSYNEQFF. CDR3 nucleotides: TGCGCCAGCAGCGGGGCTTACTCCTACAATGAGCAGTTCTTC.

The CDR3 DNA follows: TGCGCCAGCAGCTCAACGTACCAAGAGACCCAGTACTTC. Amino acid sequence: CASSSTYQETQYF. This chain connects TRBV5-1 to TRBJ2-5; D ambiguous. The CDR3 covers 13 residues. Germline CDR1 SGHRS, CDR2 YFSETQ. V was pared by 3 bases and J by 0 bases, with 6 bases between.

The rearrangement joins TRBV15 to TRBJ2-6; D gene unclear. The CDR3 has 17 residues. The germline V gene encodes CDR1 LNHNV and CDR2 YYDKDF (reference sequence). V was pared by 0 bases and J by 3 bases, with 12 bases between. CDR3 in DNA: TGTGCCACCAGCAGAGAACGCCTCGGGTATGGGGCCAACGTCCTGACTTTC. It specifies CATSRERLGYGANVLTF.

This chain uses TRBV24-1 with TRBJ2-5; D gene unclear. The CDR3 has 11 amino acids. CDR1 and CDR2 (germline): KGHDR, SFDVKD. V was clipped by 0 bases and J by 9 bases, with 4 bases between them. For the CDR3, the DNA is TGTGCCACCAGTGATTTGACGGCCCAGTACTTC. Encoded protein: CATSDLTAQYF.

The CDR3 sequence is CASSLGPGGSTKNYGYTF. The CDR3 nucleotides are TGTGCCAGCAGCTTAGGCCCGGGGGGGAGCACCAAAAACTATGGCTACACCTTC. This rearrangement joins TRBV7-9 to TRBJ1-2; tentative D call: TRBD1 (5 bases). This CDR3 comprises 18 residues. V was clipped by 1 base and J by 2 bases, with 20 bases between them. Germline CDR1 and CDR2: SEHNR and FQNEAQ (reference sequence).

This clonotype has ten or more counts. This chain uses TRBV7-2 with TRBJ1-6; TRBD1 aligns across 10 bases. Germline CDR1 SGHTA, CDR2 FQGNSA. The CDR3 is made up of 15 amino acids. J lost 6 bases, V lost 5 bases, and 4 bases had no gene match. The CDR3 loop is CASSLGQGGNSPLHF. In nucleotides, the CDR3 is TGTGCCAGCAGCCTCGGACAGGGGGGTAATTCACCCCTCCACTTT. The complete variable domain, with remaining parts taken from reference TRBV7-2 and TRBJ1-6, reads GAGVSQSPSNKVTEKGKDVELRCDPISGHTALYWYRQSLGQGLEFLIYFQGNSAPDKSGLPSDRFSAERTGGSVSTLTIQRTQQEDSAVYLCASSLGQGGNSPLHFGNGTRLTVT.

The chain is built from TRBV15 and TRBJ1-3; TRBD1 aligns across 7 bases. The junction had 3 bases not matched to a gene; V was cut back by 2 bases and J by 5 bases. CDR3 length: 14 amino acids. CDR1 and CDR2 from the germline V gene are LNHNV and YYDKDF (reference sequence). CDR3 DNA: TGTGCCACCAGCAGACCGGACAGGCGAAACACCATATATTTT. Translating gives CATSRPDRRNTIYF.

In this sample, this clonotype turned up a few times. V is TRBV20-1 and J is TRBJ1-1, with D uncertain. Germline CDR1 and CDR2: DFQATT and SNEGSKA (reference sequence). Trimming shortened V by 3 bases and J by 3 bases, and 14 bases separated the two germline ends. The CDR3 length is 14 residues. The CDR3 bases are TGCAGTGCTAGTATGACTTTATGGGACACTGAAGCTTTCTTT. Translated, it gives CSASMTLWDTEAFF.

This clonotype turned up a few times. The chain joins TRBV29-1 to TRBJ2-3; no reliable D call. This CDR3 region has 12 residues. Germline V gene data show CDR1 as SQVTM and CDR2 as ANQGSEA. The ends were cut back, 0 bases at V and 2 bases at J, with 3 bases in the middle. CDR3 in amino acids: CSVEDYTDTQYF. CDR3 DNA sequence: TGCAGCGTTGAAGACTACACAGATACGCAGTATTTT.

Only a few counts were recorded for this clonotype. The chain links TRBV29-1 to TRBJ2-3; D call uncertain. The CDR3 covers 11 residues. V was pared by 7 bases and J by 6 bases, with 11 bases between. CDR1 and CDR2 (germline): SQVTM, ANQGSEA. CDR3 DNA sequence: TGCAGCGCTGCGACGGGCGATACGCAGTATTTT. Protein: CSAATGDTQYF.

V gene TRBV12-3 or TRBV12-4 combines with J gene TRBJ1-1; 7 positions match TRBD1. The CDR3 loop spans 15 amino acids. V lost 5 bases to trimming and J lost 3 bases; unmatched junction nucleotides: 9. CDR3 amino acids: CASSAQGVADTEAFF. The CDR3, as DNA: TGTGCCAGCAGTGCGCAGGGGGTGGCGGACACTGAAGCTTTCTTT.

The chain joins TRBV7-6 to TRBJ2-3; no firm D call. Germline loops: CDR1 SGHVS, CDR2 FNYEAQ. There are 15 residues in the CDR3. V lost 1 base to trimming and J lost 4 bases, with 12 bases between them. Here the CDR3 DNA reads TGTGCCAGCAGCTTAGTGGACCCCTTCGCAGATACGCAGTATTTT. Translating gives CASSLVDPFADTQYF.

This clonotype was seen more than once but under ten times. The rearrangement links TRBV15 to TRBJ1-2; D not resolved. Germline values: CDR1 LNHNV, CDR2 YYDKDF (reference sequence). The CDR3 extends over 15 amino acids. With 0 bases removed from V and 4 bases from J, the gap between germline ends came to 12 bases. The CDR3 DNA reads TGTGCCACCAGCAGAGATCTAATAGGTTCCTATGGCTACACCTTC. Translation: CATSRDLIGSYGYTF.

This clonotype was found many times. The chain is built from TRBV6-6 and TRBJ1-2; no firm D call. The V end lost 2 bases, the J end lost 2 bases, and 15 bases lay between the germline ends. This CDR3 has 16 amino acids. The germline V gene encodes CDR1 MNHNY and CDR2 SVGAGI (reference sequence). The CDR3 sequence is CASSYIVGGGNYGYTF. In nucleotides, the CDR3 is TGTGCCAGCAGTTACATAGTCGGAGGTGGGAACTATGGCTACACCTTC.

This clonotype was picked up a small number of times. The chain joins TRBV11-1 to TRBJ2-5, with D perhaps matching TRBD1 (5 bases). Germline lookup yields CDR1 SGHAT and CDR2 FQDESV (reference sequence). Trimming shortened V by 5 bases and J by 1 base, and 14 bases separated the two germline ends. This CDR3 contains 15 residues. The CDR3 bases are TGTGCCAGCAGCATCTGGATGGACACCCAAGAGACCCAGTACTTC. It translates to CASSIWMDTQETQYF.

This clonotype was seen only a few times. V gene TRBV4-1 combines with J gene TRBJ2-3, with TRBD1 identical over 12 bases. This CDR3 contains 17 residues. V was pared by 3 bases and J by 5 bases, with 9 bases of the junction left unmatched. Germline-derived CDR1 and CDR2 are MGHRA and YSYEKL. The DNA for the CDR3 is TGCGCCAGCAGCCACCCTCCCGGGACAGGGGGCATAGATACGCAGTATTTT. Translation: CASSHPPGTGGIDTQYF.

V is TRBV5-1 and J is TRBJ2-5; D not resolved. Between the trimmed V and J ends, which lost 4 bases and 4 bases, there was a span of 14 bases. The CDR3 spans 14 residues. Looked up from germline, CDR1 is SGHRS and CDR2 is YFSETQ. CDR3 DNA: TGCGCCAGCAGCCCTGTCGGCAGCCCAGAGACCCAGTACTTC. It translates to CASSPVGSPETQYF.

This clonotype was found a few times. The CDR3 reads CASSRRTGPYGETQYF. Written as DNA, the CDR3 is TGCGCCAGCAGCCGACGGACAGGGCCGTATGGGGAGACCCAGTACTTC. This rearrangement joins TRBV4-3 to TRBJ2-5; 8 bases are shared with TRBD1. The CDR3 spans 16 residues. The junction had 12 bases not matched to a gene; V was cut back by 4 bases and J by 5 bases. Germline values: CDR1 LGHNA, CDR2 YSLEER.

The CDR3 DNA is TGTGCCAGCAGCTTAGATCCTAATGGAGATACGCAGTATTTT. Amino acids: CASSLDPNGDTQYF. The chain is built from TRBV11-3 and TRBJ2-3, with no clear D. Trimming left V 0 bases short and J 5 bases short, with 9 bases between. Germline V gives CDR1 SGHNT, CDR2 YENEEA. This CDR3 spans 14 amino acids.

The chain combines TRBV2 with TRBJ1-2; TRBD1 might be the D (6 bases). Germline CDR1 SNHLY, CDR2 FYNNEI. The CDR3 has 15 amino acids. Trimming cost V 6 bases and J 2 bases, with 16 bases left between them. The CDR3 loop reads CASRGRTVDNYGYTF. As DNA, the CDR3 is TGTGCCAGCAGGGGGAGGACAGTTGACAACTATGGCTACACCTTC.